Presented here are 15 T cell receptor beta chains from one specimen sequenced in a study of cytomegalovirus exposure and HLA in healthy donors. The PCR made use of 60 Vbeta and 13 Jbeta primers. Method: immunoSEQ multiplex PCR; TCRdb's copy keeps in-frame clones and lacks some. The table lists roughly 100,000 clones, about 66% of them singletons. Sequencing input: PBMCs. All receptors come from a boy aged 10-17 years in good health and CMV-seropositive.

The chain employs TRBV9 and TRBJ1-3; 7 nucleotides agree with TRBD1. CDR1 and CDR2 from the germline V gene are SGDLS and YYNGEE. V dropped 5 bases and J dropped 1; count of bases not matched to a gene: 12. This CDR3 contains 17 residues. CDR3: CASSTTGAPISGNTIYF. CDR3 nucleotide sequence: TGTGCCAGCAGTACCACAGGGGCTCCTATTTCTGGAAACACCATATATTTT. The entire variable domain, with the rest obtained from reference TRBV9 and TRBJ1-3, is as follows: DSGVTQTPKHLITATGQRVTLRCSPRSGDLSVYWYQQSLDQGLQFLIQYYNGEERAKGNILERFSAQQFPDLHSELNLSSLELGDSALYFCASSTTGAPISGNTIYFGEGSWLTVV.

This clone was seen once. V usage is TRBV2 and J usage is TRBJ2-1; 9 bases match TRBD2. The V gene end was trimmed by 1 base and the J gene end by 5 bases; junction bases not matched to a gene: 3. The germline V gene encodes CDR1 SNHLY and CDR2 FYNNEI. The CDR3 consists of 15 residues. This CDR3 is CASSEGASGDNEQFF. The CDR3 nucleotides read TGTGCCAGCAGTGAAGGGGCTAGCGGGGACAATGAGCAGTTCTTC.

This chain connects TRBV25-1 to TRBJ2-3, with D maybe TRBD1 (5 bases). The CDR3 is made up of 15 amino acids. Germline lookup yields CDR1 MGHDK and CDR2 SYGVNS. Between the trimmed V and J ends, which lost 2 bases and 0 bases, there was a span of 9 bases. The CDR3 loop is CASSESQGSTDTQYF. The DNA of the CDR3 is TGTGCCAGCAGTGAAAGTCAGGGTAGCACAGATACGCAGTATTTT. Variable domain in full (rest from reference TRBV25-1 and TRBJ2-3): EADIYQTPRYLVIGTGKKITLECSQTMGHDKMYWYQQDPGMELHLIHYSYGVNSTEKGDLSSESTVSRIRTEHFPLTLESARPSHTSQYLCASSESQGSTDTQYFGPGTRLTVL.

This clone was picked up a small number of times. The chain links TRBV4-3 to TRBJ2-7, with TRBD2 identical over 9 bases. Per germline, CDR1 LGHNA and CDR2 YSLEER. Trimming removed 4 bases from V and 2 bases from J; junction bases left unmatched: 6. The CDR3 has 15 amino acids. CDR3 sequence: CASSRRLADPYEQYF. The CDR3 nucleotides are TGCGCCAGCAGCCGACGACTAGCGGACCCCTACGAGCAGTACTTC.

The rearrangement joins TRBV29-1 to TRBJ2-6, with D perhaps TRBD2 (6 bases). This CDR3 has 14 amino acids. Trimming left V 4 bases short and J 2 bases short, with 9 bases between. The germline CDR1 and CDR2 sequences are SQVTM and ANQGSEA. The CDR3 sequence is CSVAWGAGANVLTF. The CDR3 DNA reads as TGCAGCGTTGCGTGGGGGGCTGGGGCCAACGTCCTGACTTTC. Using reference TRBV29-1 and TRBJ2-6 for the parts outside the CDR3, the full variable domain is SAVISQKPSRDICQRGTSLTIQCQVDSQVTMMFWYRQQPGQSLTLIATANQGSEATYESGFVIDKFPISRPNLTFSTLTVSNMSPEDSSIYLCSVAWGAGANVLTFGAGSRLTVL.

The sample holds a few counts of this clone. This chain joins TRBV25-1 and TRBJ2-2, with TRBD1 matching over 9 bases. Per germline, CDR1 MGHDK and CDR2 SYGVNS. The trim removed 3 bases at V and 7 bases at J, leaving 9 bases unmatched. The CDR3 is made up of 16 amino acids. The CDR3 reads CASSEPGQGSSGELFF. The CDR3 DNA reads as TGTGCCAGCAGTGAGCCGGGACAGGGTTCAAGCGGGGAGCTGTTTTTT.

The V call is TRBV2, the J call TRBJ2-2; the D gene is possibly TRBD1 (5 bases). The CDR3 is made up of 16 amino acids. CDR1 and CDR2 from the germline V gene are SNHLY and FYNNEI. V was pared by 4 bases and J by 2 bases, with 14 bases between. The CDR3 DNA reads TGTGCCAGCAGTGTCGCAGGGCCGGGCAACACCGGGGAGCTGTTTTTT. Amino acids: CASSVAGPGNTGELFF.

DNA for the CDR3: TGTGCCAGCAGCGTAGATAATCCTAGCGGGACGGGGGAGCTGTTTTTT. Amino acid sequence: CASSVDNPSGTGELFF. The rearrangement uses TRBV9 and TRBJ2-2; 9 positions match TRBD2. Germline V gene sequence: CDR1 SGDLS, CDR2 YYNGEE. The CDR3 totals 16 residues. V lost 0 bases and J lost 8; bases outside the gene matches: 8.

The rearrangement uses TRBV6-4 and TRBJ1-5; D not certain. With 0 bases removed from V and 0 bases from J, the gap between germline ends came to 15 bases. Germline V gives CDR1 MRHNA, CDR2 SNTAGT. This CDR3 has 18 residues. The CDR3 nucleotides are TGTGCCAGCAGTGACTCGTATCCCGAGGCGTATAGCAATCAGCCCCAGCATTTT. Its protein product is CASSDSYPEAYSNQPQHF.

This chain links TRBV9 with TRBJ1-3; no firm D call. The V gene's germline CDR1 is SGDLS and CDR2 YYNGEE. The CDR3 is 16 amino acids. The ends were cut back, 4 bases at V and 2 bases at J, with 16 bases in the middle. As DNA, the CDR3 is TGTGCCAGCAGCCCGTGGGAGGCAGTCGCTGGAAACACCATATATTTT. Translation gives CASSPWEAVAGNTIYF. Complete variable domain (other parts from reference TRBV9 and TRBJ1-3): DSGVTQTPKHLITATGQRVTLRCSPRSGDLSVYWYQQSLDQGLQFLIQYYNGEERAKGNILERFSAQQFPDLHSELNLSSLELGDSALYFCASSPWEAVAGNTIYFGEGSWLTVV.

The chain employs TRBV6-5 and TRBJ1-1; no definite D call. CDR1 is MNHEY, CDR2 SVGAGI, per germline. The V gene lost 7 bases and the J gene lost 0 bases, with 15 bases spanning the gap. This CDR3 has 15 amino acids. This chain's CDR3 is CASTPGGSLNTEAFF. CDR3 in DNA: TGTGCCAGCACCCCCGGAGGCAGTCTGAACACTGAAGCTTTCTTT.

This clone has more than one count but fewer than ten. V and J are TRBV28 and TRBJ1-4; 7 bases fit TRBD1. V shed 5 bases, J shed 4 bases, and the junction held 7 bases outside the gene matches. Germline lookup yields CDR1 MDHEN and CDR2 SYDVKM. The CDR3 is 15 amino acids. CDR3 DNA: TGTGCCAGCAGTCCCCGGGACAGATTTAATGAAAAACTGTTTTTT. As protein: CASSPRDRFNEKLFF.

This clone showed up just a few times. This chain joins TRBV5-6 and TRBJ1-4; D may be TRBD1 (6 bases). Germline CDR1 is SGHDT and CDR2 is YYEEEE. CDR3 length: 15 amino acids. V was pared by 6 bases and J by 2 bases, with 14 bases between. CDR3 sequence (DNA): TGTGCCAGCAAGAAAGTAGGACAGACTAATGAAAAACTGTTTTTT. This sequence encodes CASKKVGQTNEKLFF.

The rearrangement uses TRBV27 and TRBJ1-1; the match to TRBD1 covers 8 bases. This CDR3 spans 15 amino acids. The trim removed 6 bases at V and 7 bases at J, leaving 13 bases unmatched. CDR1 MNHEY and CDR2 SMNVEV come from the germline V gene (reference sequence). This chain's CDR3 is CASRRTTGAPDEAFF. CDR3 DNA: TGTGCCAGCAGGAGAACGACAGGGGCCCCCGATGAAGCTTTCTTT.

V gene TRBV2 combines with J gene TRBJ1-5; TRBD1 aligns across 11 bases. J was trimmed by 10 bases and V by 6 bases; bases with no gene match: 11. The CDR3 covers 15 residues. The germline CDR1 and CDR2 sequences are SNHLY and FYNNEI. The CDR3 nucleotides read TGTGCCAGCAGATTGGACAGGGGGCCTCAAGGACCCCAGCATTTT. Protein product: CASRLDRGPQGPQHF.